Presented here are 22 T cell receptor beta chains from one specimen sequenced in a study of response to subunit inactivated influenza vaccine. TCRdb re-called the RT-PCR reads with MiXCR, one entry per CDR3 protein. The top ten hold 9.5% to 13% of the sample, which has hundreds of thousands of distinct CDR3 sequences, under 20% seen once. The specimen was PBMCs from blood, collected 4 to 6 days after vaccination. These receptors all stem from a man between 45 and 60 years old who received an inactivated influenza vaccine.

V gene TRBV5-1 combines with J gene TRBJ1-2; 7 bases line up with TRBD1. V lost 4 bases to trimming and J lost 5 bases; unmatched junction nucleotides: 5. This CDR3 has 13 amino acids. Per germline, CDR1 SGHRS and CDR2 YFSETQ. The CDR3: CASSEGQLYGYTF. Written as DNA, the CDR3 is TGCGCCAGCAGCGAGGGACAGTTATATGGCTACACCTTC.

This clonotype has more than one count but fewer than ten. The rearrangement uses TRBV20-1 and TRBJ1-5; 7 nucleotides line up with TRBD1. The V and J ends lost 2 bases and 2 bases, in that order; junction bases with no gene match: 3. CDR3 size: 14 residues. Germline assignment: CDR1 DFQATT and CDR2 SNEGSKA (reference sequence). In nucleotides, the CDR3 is TGCAGTGCTAGAATCGGACAGGGCAATCAGCCCCAGCATTTT. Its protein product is CSARIGQGNQPQHF.

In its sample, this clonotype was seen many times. This CDR3 reads CASSFRELGYNEQFF. In nucleotides, the CDR3 is TGTGCCAGCAGCTTTCGCGAGCTGGGTTACAATGAGCAGTTCTTC. The chain uses TRBV7-9 and TRBJ2-1; D unresolved. Germline loops: CDR1 SEHNR, CDR2 FQNEAQ (reference sequence). V was cut by 3 bases and J by 4 bases, with 13 bases left in between. The CDR3 covers 15 residues.

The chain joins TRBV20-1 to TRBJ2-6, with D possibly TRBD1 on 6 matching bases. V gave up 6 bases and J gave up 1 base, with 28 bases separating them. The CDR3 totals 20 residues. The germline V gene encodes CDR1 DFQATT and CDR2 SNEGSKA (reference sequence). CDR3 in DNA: TGCAGTGCCCTCCCTATGCTTACAGGGCTGGTTGGGTCTGGGGCCAACGTCCTGACTTTC. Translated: CSALPMLTGLVGSGANVLTF.

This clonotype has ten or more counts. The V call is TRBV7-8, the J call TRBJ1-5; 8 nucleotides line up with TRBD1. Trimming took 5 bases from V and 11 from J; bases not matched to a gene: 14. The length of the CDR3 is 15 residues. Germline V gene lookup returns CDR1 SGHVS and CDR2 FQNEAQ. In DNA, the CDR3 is TGTGCCAGCAGCCTCGGGCGGACAGGGCTTTTGGCCCAGCATTTT. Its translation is CASSLGRTGLLAQHF.

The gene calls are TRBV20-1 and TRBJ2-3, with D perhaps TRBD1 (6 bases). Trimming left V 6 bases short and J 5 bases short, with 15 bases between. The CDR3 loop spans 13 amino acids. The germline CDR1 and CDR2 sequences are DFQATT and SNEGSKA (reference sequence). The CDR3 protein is CSAPGQGVDTQYF. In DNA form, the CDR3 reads TGCAGTGCCCCGGGACAAGGGGTAGATACGCAGTATTTT.

CDR3 residues: CASSQGGPTDTQYF. CDR3 sequence (DNA): TGTGCCAGCAGCCAGGGAGGGCCAACAGATACGCAGTATTTT. The V gene is TRBV11-2, the J gene TRBJ2-3; the match to TRBD2 covers 7 bases. V lost 5 bases to trimming and J lost 3 bases; unmatched junction nucleotides: 5. CDR3 length equals 14 residues. The V gene's germline CDR1 is SGHAT and CDR2 FQNNGV.

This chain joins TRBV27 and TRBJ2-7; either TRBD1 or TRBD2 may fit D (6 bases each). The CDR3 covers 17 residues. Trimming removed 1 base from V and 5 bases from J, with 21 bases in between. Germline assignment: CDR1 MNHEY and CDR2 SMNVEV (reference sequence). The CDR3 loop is CASSLFGSGAGVDEQYF. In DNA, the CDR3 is TGTGCCAGCAGTTTATTCGGATCGGGGGCAGGGGTCGACGAGCAGTACTTC.

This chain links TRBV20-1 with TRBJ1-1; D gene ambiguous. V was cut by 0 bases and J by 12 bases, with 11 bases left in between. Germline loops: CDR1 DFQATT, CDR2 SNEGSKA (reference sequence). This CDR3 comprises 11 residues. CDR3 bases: TGCAGTGCTAGAGATCTGCCTGGGACTTTCTTT. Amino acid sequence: CSARDLPGTFF.

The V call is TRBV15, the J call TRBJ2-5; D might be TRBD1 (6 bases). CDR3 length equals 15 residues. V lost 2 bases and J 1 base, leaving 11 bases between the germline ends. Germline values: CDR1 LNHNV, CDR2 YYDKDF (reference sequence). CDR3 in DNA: TGTGCCACCAGCAGAAACAGGGTCCCCCAAGAGACCCAGTACTTC. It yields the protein CATSRNRVPQETQYF.

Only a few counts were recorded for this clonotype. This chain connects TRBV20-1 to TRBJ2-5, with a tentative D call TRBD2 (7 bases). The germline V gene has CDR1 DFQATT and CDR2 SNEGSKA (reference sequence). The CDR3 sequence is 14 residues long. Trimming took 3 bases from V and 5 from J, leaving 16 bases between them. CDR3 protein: CSASNGGLLETQYF. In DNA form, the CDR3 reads TGCAGTGCTAGTAACGGGGGGCTATTGGAGACCCAGTACTTC.

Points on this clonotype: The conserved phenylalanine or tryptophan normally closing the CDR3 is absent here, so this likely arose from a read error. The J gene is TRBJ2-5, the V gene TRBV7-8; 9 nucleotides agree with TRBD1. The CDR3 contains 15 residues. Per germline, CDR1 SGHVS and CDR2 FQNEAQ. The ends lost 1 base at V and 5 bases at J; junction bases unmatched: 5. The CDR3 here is CASSLVQGAWETQYS. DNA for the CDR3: TGTGCCAGCAGCTTAGTACAGGGGGCTTGGGAGACCCAGTACTCC.

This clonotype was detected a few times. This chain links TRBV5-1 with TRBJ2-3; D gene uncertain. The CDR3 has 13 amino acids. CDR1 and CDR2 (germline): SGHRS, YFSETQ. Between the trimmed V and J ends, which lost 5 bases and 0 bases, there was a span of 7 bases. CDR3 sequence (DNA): TGCGCCAGCAGGTGGCATAGCACAGATACGCAGTATTTT. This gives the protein CASRWHSTDTQYF.

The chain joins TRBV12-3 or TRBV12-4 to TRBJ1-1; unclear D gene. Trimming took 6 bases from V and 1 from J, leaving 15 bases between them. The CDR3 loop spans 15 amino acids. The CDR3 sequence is CASSVFGVPNTEAFF. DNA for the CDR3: TGTGCCAGCAGCGTATTCGGGGTCCCGAACACTGAAGCTTTCTTT.

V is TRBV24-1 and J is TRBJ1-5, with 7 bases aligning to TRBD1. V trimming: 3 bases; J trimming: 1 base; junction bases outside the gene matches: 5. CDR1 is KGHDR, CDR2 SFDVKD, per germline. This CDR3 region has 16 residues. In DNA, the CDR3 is TGTGCCACCAGTGATGCCAAACAGGGGAGCAATCAGCCCCAGCATTTT. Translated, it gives CATSDAKQGSNQPQHF.

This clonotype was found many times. For the CDR3, the DNA is TGTGCCAGCAGCCCACCTGGGAATCATGGCTACACCTTC. It is translated as CASSPPGNHGYTF. The rearrangement uses TRBV9 and TRBJ1-2; unclear D gene. The germline V gene has CDR1 SGDLS and CDR2 YYNGEE. Trimming took 4 bases from V and 6 from J, leaving 13 bases between them. The CDR3 runs 13 residues.

The CDR3 DNA is TGTGCCAGCAGTCGCGCGACAGGGGGCGTAGTAAACATTCAGTACTTC. It is translated as CASSRATGGVVNIQYF. The chain employs TRBV28 and TRBJ2-4; 10 bases are shared with TRBD1. The CDR3 is 16 residues long. Looked up from germline, CDR1 is MDHEN and CDR2 is SYDVKM. With V trimmed by 5 bases and J by 6 bases, 10 bases remained unmatched.

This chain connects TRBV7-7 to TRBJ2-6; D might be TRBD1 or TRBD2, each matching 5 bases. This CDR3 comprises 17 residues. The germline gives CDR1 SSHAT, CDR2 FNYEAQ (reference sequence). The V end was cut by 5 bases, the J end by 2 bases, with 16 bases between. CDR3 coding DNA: TGTGCCAGCAGCCCCTCGGCAGGGACGACTGGGGCCAACGTCCTGACTTTC. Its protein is CASSPSAGTTGANVLTF.

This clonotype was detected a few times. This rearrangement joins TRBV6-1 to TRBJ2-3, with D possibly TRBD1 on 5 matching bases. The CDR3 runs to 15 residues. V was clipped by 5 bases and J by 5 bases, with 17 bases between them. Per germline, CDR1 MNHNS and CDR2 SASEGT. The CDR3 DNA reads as TGTGCCAGCAGTAGGGGCTGGGAAGTCGTAGATACGCAGTATTTT. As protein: CASSRGWEVVDTQYF.

CDR3 DNA: TGCAGTGCTACCTCTTCCGGCGGGGGTCCCTACGAGCAGTACTTC. Protein: CSATSSGGGPYEQYF. V usage is TRBV20-1 and J usage is TRBJ2-7, with 7 positions matching TRBD2. V lost 4 bases, J lost 2 bases, and 11 bases stayed unmatched. This CDR3 contains 15 residues. Germline V lookup: CDR1 DFQATT, CDR2 SNEGSKA (reference sequence).

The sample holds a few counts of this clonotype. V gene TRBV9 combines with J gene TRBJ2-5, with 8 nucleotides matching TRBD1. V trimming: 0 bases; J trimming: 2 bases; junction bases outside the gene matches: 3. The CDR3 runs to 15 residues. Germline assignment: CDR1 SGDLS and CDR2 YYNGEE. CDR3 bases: TGTGCCAGCAGCGTAGAGGGGGACAGGCAAGAGACCCAGTACTTC. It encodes CASSVEGDRQETQYF.

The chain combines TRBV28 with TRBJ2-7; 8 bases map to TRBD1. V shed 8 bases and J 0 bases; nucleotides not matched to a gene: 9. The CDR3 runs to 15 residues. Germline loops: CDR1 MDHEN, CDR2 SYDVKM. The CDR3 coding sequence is TGTGCCAGCGAAAGTCGACAGGGGCCCTCCTACGAGCAGTACTTC. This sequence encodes CASESRQGPSYEQYF.